The rows below give T cell receptor beta chains drawn from one sample of a study of shared clonotypes between healthy human individuals. Here immunoSEQ multiplex PCR was the method, and the copy in TCRdb shows in-frame clones only, minus some. This table has about 1.9 million clones, around 93% appearing once. The sequencing input was naive CD8+ T cells from PBMCs. The receptors derive from a man between 18 and 29 years old in good health. Some clones in this sample may be carry-over from other donors' samples. Each CDR3 is given with its conserved first and last residue. The order of the fields is V gene, J gene, D gene, clone size, CDR3 protein, CDR3 DNA. The D gene is left open where the match is weak. Part of the rows lack a size; the others show once, few, many or a class for expanded clones.

>TRBV11-2|TRBJ2-1|NA|NA
CASSLGPRVTEQFF
TGTGCCAGCAGCTTAGGCCCAAGGGTTACTGAGCAGTTCTTC
>TRBV4-2|TRBJ2-7|NA|NA
CASSQDMAAHYYEQYF
TGTGCCAGCAGCCAAGATATGGCGGCCCATTACTACGAGCAGTACTTC
>TRBV5-6|TRBJ2-1|NA|NA
CASSFSHNEQFF
TGTGCCAGCAGCTTTTCCCACAATGAGCAGTTCTTC
>TRBV11-2|TRBJ2-1|NA|NA
CASILGGGEQFF
TGTGCCAGCATCCTAGGGGGGGGTGAGCAGTTCTTC
>TRBV29-1|TRBJ2-5|NA|NA
CSAKTGFQETQYF
TGCAGCGCCAAAACTGGATTCCAAGAGACCCAGTACTTC
>TRBV5-6|TRBJ2-3|TRBD2|NA
CASSPGGTSTYTQYF
TGTGCCAGCAGCCCGGGGGGTACAAGCACTTATACGCAGTATTTT
>TRBV4-3|TRBJ1-1|NA|once
CASSDLPGSTEAFF
TGCGCCAGCAGCGACCTACCGGGGAGCACTGAAGCTTTCTTT
>TRBV9|TRBJ2-2|NA|NA
CASSVEGTVWNTGELFF
TGTGCCAGCAGCGTAGAGGGAACTGTCTGGAACACCGGGGAGCTGTTTTTT
>TRBV4-3|TRBJ2-3|TRBD2|NA
CASSHRGLAGGDTQYF
TGCGCCAGCAGCCACCGCGGACTAGCGGGGGGGGATACGCAGTATTTT
>TRBV6-5|TRBJ1-5|NA|NA
CASTPGGASNQPQHF
TGTGCCAGCACCCCGGGAGGGGCGAGCAATCAGCCCCAGCATTTT
>TRBV6-5|TRBJ2-3|TRBD2|NA
CASRAGVSTDTQYF
TGTGCCAGCAGGGCGGGGGTGAGCACAGATACGCAGTATTTT
>TRBV27|TRBJ1-4|NA|NA
CASSPSMGPAGQKLFF
TGTGCCAGCAGTCCCTCAATGGGGCCGGCGGGTCAAAAACTGTTTTTT
>TRBV6-6|TRBJ1-1|NA|NA
CASSYGRDGGGPEAFF
TGTGCCAGCAGTTATGGACGGGACGGCGGGGGTCCTGAAGCTTTCTTT
>TRBV27|TRBJ2-7|TRBD2|NA
CASSFRGLAGAGYEQYF
TGTGCCAGCAGCTTCCGAGGACTAGCGGGAGCGGGGTACGAGCAGTACTTC
>TRBV18|TRBJ2-2|TRBD2|NA
CASSPTKAGWRTGELFF
TGTGCCAGCTCACCTACGAAAGCGGGATGGCGAACCGGGGAGCTGTTTTTT
>TRBV27|TRBJ2-7|TRBD2|NA
CASGGSIHEQYF
TGTGCCAGCGGCGGGAGCATCCACGAGCAGTACTTC
>TRBV11-3|TRBJ2-2|TRBD1|NA
CASSSRQGAGELFF
TGTGCCAGCAGCTCCCGGCAGGGGGCCGGGGAGCTGTTTTTT
>TRBV28|TRBJ1-5|NA|few
CASKGYRNSNQPQHF
TGTGCCAGCAAGGGGTACAGGAATAGCAATCAGCCCCAGCATTTT
>TRBV10-3|TRBJ2-1|TRBD2|once
CAISENQAGGPMDEQFF
TGTGCCATCAGTGAGAATCAAGCGGGAGGGCCTATGGATGAGCAGTTCTTC
>TRBV6-5|TRBJ2-7|NA|NA
CASRIPAGGDEYF
TGTGCCAGCAGAATTCCGGCTGGGGGAGACGAGTACTTC
>TRBV7-9|TRBJ2-1|NA|NA
CASSERGSNEQFF
TGTGCCAGCAGCGAACGGGGCAGCAATGAGCAGTTCTTC
>TRBV7-9|TRBJ1-2|TRBD1|NA
CASSSQRQGPFGGYTF
TGTGCCAGCAGCTCCCAAAGACAGGGGCCTTTTGGAGGCTACACCTTC
>TRBV28|TRBJ2-3|NA|NA
CASSSRTSLADTQYF
TGTGCCAGCAGTTCCCGTACTTCGCTCGCAGATACGCAGTATTTT
>TRBV6-1|TRBJ2-3|NA|NA
CASSDIQFGAEDTQYF
TGTGCCAGCAGTGATATACAGTTCGGGGCGGAAGATACGCAGTATTTT
>TRBV9|TRBJ2-5|TRBD1|once
CASSVDLTGGVKTQYF
TGTGCCAGCAGCGTTGACCTGACAGGGGGCGTGAAGACCCAGTACTTC
>TRBV9|TRBJ2-1|NA|NA
CASSVSNEQFF
TGTGCCAGCAGCGTAAGCAATGAGCAGTTCTTC
>TRBV21-1|TRBJ2-7|NA|NA
CASSKEGARRQRTYEQYF
TGTGCCAGCAGCAAAGAAGGTGCAAGGCGACAGAGAACCTACGAGCAGTACTTC
>TRBV14|TRBJ1-1|NA|NA
CASSQDGAWNTEAFF
TGTGCCAGCAGCCAAGATGGGGCATGGAACACTGAAGCTTTCTTT
>TRBV19|TRBJ2-7|NA|NA
CASNLGGSSYEQYF
TGTGCCAGTAACCTCGGGGGAAGCTCCTACGAGCAGTACTTC
>TRBV9|TRBJ1-1|NA|NA
CASSAIGTVNTEAFF
TGTGCCAGCAGCGCTATAGGGACGGTGAACACTGAAGCTTTCTTT
>TRBV4-2|TRBJ2-4|NA|NA
CASSQELAVKNIQYF
TGTGCCAGCAGCCAAGAGTTAGCGGTAAAAAACATTCAGTACTTC